A selection of T cell receptor beta chains follows, all from one sample in a study of regulatory T cells in long-lasting Graves disease. TCRdb reprocessed the multiplex PCR reads via MiXCR and lists one record per CDR3 protein. Of fewer than 500,000 distinct CDR3 sequences detected, about 17% appear once; the ten largest clones hold about 12%. This sample was shared with a second study, whose subject was T cells in Graves' hyperthyroidism and ophthalmopathy.

This specimen was peripheral blood mononuclear cells (PBMCs), taken at new diagnosis, from a patient treated with antithyroid drugs. Every receptor here comes from a man aged 40-49 years with Graves disease. CDR3s include the opening cysteine and the closing phenylalanine or tryptophan. The order of the fields is CDR3 DNA, CDR3 protein, V gene, clone size, J gene, D gene. A D gene is named only where the DNA matches it firmly. Some rows have no size entry. The others give once, few or many, or a class for an expanded clone.

cdr3_nt: TGCGCCAGCAGTGAGGGAGACGGCTACGAGCAGTACTTC; cdr3_aa: CASSEGDGYEQYF; v_call: TRBV10-2; clone_size: few; j_call: TRBJ2-7; d_call: NA
cdr3_nt: TGTGCTAGCAGCCGCACCGGGACTAGCGGTACCGGGGAGCTGTTTTTT; cdr3_aa: CASSRTGTSGTGELFF; v_call: TRBV7-7; clone_size: NA; j_call: TRBJ2-2; d_call: TRBD2
cdr3_nt: TGTGCCTGGAGTCCTAACAAGGCGAACACTGAAGCTTTCTTT; cdr3_aa: CAWSPNKANTEAFF; v_call: TRBV30; clone_size: many; j_call: TRBJ1-1; d_call: NA
cdr3_nt: TGTGCCATCAGTGGGGCGACCACCGGGGAGCTGTTTTTT; cdr3_aa: CAISGATTGELFF; v_call: TRBV10-3; clone_size: few; j_call: TRBJ2-2; d_call: NA
cdr3_nt: TGTGCCAGCAGTAAATACCTCACAGGGGAGGCAACTAATGAAAAACTGTTTTTT; cdr3_aa: CASSKYLTGEATNEKLFF; v_call: TRBV28; clone_size: many; j_call: TRBJ1-4; d_call: TRBD1
cdr3_nt: TGCGCCAGCAGCTTGGACGTGCGGGCCTACGAGCAGTACTTC; cdr3_aa: CASSLDVRAYEQYF; v_call: TRBV5-1; clone_size: many; j_call: TRBJ2-7; d_call: NA
cdr3_nt: TGCAGCGTTGAAGGACTAGCTTCCCACGAGCAGTACTTC; cdr3_aa: CSVEGLASHEQYF; v_call: TRBV29-1; clone_size: few; j_call: TRBJ2-7; d_call: TRBD2
cdr3_nt: TGTGCCAGCAGTGCCCGAGGGGACAGGGGGCGAAGTCTTCAGCCCCAGCATTTT; cdr3_aa: CASSARGDRGRSLQPQHF; v_call: TRBV12-3/TRBV12-4; clone_size: many; j_call: TRBJ1-5; d_call: TRBD1
cdr3_nt: TGCAGTGCTAGAACGCGGAGCTCCTACAATGAGCAGTTCTTC; cdr3_aa: CSARTRSSYNEQFF; v_call: TRBV20-1; clone_size: few; j_call: TRBJ2-1; d_call: NA
cdr3_nt: TGTGCCAGCAGTTATAATGCGAACACTGAAGCTTTCTTT; cdr3_aa: CASSYNANTEAFF; v_call: TRBV6-2/TRBV6-3; clone_size: many; j_call: TRBJ1-1; d_call: NA
cdr3_nt: TGTGCCAGCCGATGGGAGAACACCGGGGAGCTGTTTTTT; cdr3_aa: CASRWENTGELFF; v_call: TRBV27; clone_size: NA; j_call: TRBJ2-2; d_call: NA
cdr3_nt: TGTGCCACCAGCAGGGGGACAGGCACAGATACGCAGTATTTT; cdr3_aa: CATSRGTGTDTQYF; v_call: TRBV15; clone_size: few; j_call: TRBJ2-3; d_call: TRBD1
cdr3_nt: TGTGCCAGCAGTTTCGCCGTTTCCTACGAGCAGTACTTC; cdr3_aa: CASSFAVSYEQYF; v_call: TRBV28; clone_size: many; j_call: TRBJ2-7; d_call: NA
cdr3_nt: TGTGCCAGCAGCTTCCAGGGGACCCCCTTCTACAATGAGCAGTTCTTC; cdr3_aa: CASSFQGTPFYNEQFF; v_call: TRBV7-8; clone_size: few; j_call: TRBJ2-1; d_call: NA
cdr3_nt: TGCAGTGCGCGAACGGGACTAGCGGGCCCTGGCTCCTACAATGAGCAGTTCTTC; cdr3_aa: CSARTGLAGPGSYNEQFF; v_call: TRBV20-1; clone_size: few; j_call: TRBJ2-1; d_call: TRBD2
cdr3_nt: TGTGCCAGCGGCCTCCCCCCTGGGGCCAACGTCCTGACTTTC; cdr3_aa: CASGLPPGANVLTF; v_call: TRBV28; clone_size: few; j_call: TRBJ2-6; d_call: NA
cdr3_nt: TGTGCCAGCAGCCGCACTAGCGGGAGTTTTGAGCAGTACTTC; cdr3_aa: CASSRTSGSFEQYF; v_call: TRBV11-3; clone_size: many; j_call: TRBJ2-7; d_call: TRBD2
cdr3_nt: TGTGCCAGCAGTGCCGGGACAGGGGGATCTGATGCGCAGTATTTT; cdr3_aa: CASSAGTGGSDAQYF; v_call: TRBV2; clone_size: NA; j_call: TRBJ2-3; d_call: TRBD1
cdr3_nt: TGTGCCCGAGACAGGCGGGACACTGAAGCTTTCTTT; cdr3_aa: CARDRRDTEAFF; v_call: TRBV30; clone_size: NA; j_call: TRBJ1-1; d_call: NA
cdr3_nt: TGTGCCAGCAGTTTTAACAGGTTGCCGACAAAGACCCAGTACTTC; cdr3_aa: CASSFNRLPTKTQYF; v_call: TRBV12-3/TRBV12-4; clone_size: many; j_call: TRBJ2-5; d_call: NA